Following are 28 T cell receptor beta chains from one sample sequenced in a study of identical twins. From the 5' RACE reads, TCRdb called clonotypes with MiXCR, one entry per CDR3 protein. Here the sample spans approximately 470,000 distinct CDR3 sequences, around 14% being singletons. These data also formed part of another study, on yellow fever vaccine responses in identical twins.

Sequencing was done on a sample of CD4+ T cells sorted from blood. These receptor sequences come from a woman younger than 35 in good health.

There are a few counts of this clonotype. This chain connects TRBV20-1 to TRBJ2-1; 12 bases are shared with TRBD2. Per the germline V gene, CDR1 is DFQATT and CDR2 is SNEGSKA (reference sequence). CDR3 size: 16 residues. V lost 3 bases to trimming and J lost 7 bases; unmatched junction nucleotides: 10. CDR3 loop: CSARMTSGGFLNEQFF. Written as DNA, the CDR3 is TGCAGTGCTAGGATGACTAGCGGGGGCTTCTTAAATGAGCAGTTCTTC.

The chain combines TRBV6-2 or TRBV6-3 with TRBJ2-1; the D gene is possibly TRBD2 (5 bases). Germline V lookup: CDR1 MNHEY, CDR2 SVGEGT. The ends were cut back, 0 bases at V and 4 bases at J, with 13 bases in the middle. The CDR3 has 16 residues. CDR3 nucleotides: TGTGCCAGCAGTTACTCGATAAGCGGAAATTACAATGAGCAGTTCTTC. Protein product: CASSYSISGNYNEQFF.

This clonotype was counted ten times or more. The chain uses TRBV10-3 and TRBJ1-3; no definite D call. Trimming removed 7 bases from V and 0 bases from J, with 10 bases in between. This CDR3 is built from 14 residues. Germline-derived CDR1 and CDR2 are ENHRY and SYGVKD. This CDR3 is CAITSTYSGNTIYF. The CDR3 DNA reads as TGTGCCATCACGAGCACCTACTCTGGAAACACCATATATTTT.

The V and J genes are TRBV2 and TRBJ1-2; 8 nucleotides agree with TRBD1. Losses at the gene ends were 4 bases for V and 5 bases for J; bases not matched to a gene: 9. CDR1 and CDR2 from the germline V gene are SNHLY and FYNNEI. The CDR3 runs 15 residues. CDR3 sequence (DNA): TGTGCCAGCAGTGGACCCAGGGGGCTAGTGTATGGCTACACCTTC. It yields the protein CASSGPRGLVYGYTF.

V is TRBV5-1 and J is TRBJ2-3; D ambiguous. Trimming took off 0 bases at V and 0 bases at J, with 14 bases between the two ends. The CDR3 consists of 17 residues. CDR1 is SGHRS, CDR2 YFSETQ, per germline. Written as DNA, the CDR3 is TGCGCCAGCAGCTTGGCCCCAGGAAAGCCTAGCACAGATACGCAGTATTTT. This encodes CASSLAPGKPSTDTQYF.

V and J are TRBV7-3 and TRBJ2-1; TRBD1 might be the D (5 bases). The CDR3 contains 14 residues. Germline-derived CDR1 and CDR2 are SGHTA and FQGTGA. The V end lost 0 bases, the J end lost 8 bases, and 11 bases lay between the germline ends. In DNA form, the CDR3 reads TGTGCCAGCAGCTTAACCCCAGGGTACGATGAGCAGTTCTTC. It codes for CASSLTPGYDEQFF.

This clonotype came up a few times. The chain recombines TRBV20-1 with TRBJ2-1; D gene ambiguous. Germline V gene data show CDR1 as DFQATT and CDR2 as SNEGSKA (reference sequence). Trimming removed 6 bases at V and 3 bases at J, with 12 bases between. The CDR3 totals 13 residues. CDR3 sequence (DNA): TGCAGTGCCACGCAGGCCGGCTACAATGAGCAGTTCTTC. Translating it yields CSATQAGYNEQFF.

Here the CDR3 reads CATSDLYEQFF. The CDR3 DNA follows: TGTGCCACCAGTGATTTGTATGAGCAGTTCTTC. The chain uses TRBV24-1 and TRBJ2-1, with D uncertain. This CDR3 has 11 amino acids. Germline V CDR1 and CDR2: KGHDR, SFDVKD. The V end was cut by 0 bases, the J end by 8 bases, with 1 base between.

This clonotype was counted a few times. The CDR3 DNA sequence: TGCAGTGCGCCCTTTCTGGGGAATGAAGCTTTCTTT. Translation: CSAPFLGNEAFF. V usage is TRBV20-1 and J usage is TRBJ1-1; D unresolved. Trimming removed 6 bases from V and 7 bases from J, with 15 bases in between. The germline V gene has CDR1 DFQATT and CDR2 SNEGSKA (reference sequence). This CDR3 contains 12 residues.

The chain links TRBV5-1 to TRBJ2-1; the match to TRBD2 covers 11 bases. The germline gives CDR1 SGHRS, CDR2 YFSETQ. This CDR3 region has 18 residues. Losses at the gene ends were 4 bases for V and 7 bases for J; bases not matched to a gene: 16. The CDR3 DNA is TGCGCCAGCAGCGACGGGACTAGCGGAAGGAGGGGGGTAAATGAGCAGTTCTTC. Its translation: CASSDGTSGRRGVNEQFF. The whole variable domain, filled in from reference TRBV5-1 and TRBJ2-1, reads KAGVTQTPRYLIKTRGQQVTLSCSPISGHRSVSWYQQTPGQGLQFLFEYFSETQRNKGNFPGRFSGRQFSNSRSEMNVSTLELGDSALYLCASSDGTSGRRGVNEQFFGPGTRLTVL.

The table lists this clonotype with a few counts. The chain links TRBV20-1 to TRBJ2-5; tentative D call: TRBD2 (5 bases). Germline loops: CDR1 DFQATT, CDR2 SNEGSKA (reference sequence). The V gene lost 2 bases and the J gene lost 7 bases, with 23 bases spanning the gap. The CDR3 contains 16 residues. Here the CDR3 reads CSARPPSGWPAVTQYF. The DNA of the CDR3 is TGCAGTGCTAGACCTCCCTCGGGGTGGCCAGCGGTGACCCAGTACTTC.

This clonotype was seen only a few times. The chain joins TRBV7-9 to TRBJ2-7; 7 positions match TRBD1. This CDR3 region has 15 residues. J gave up 2 bases and V 5 bases, and 9 bases lay outside the gene matches. Germline CDR1 SEHNR, CDR2 FQNEAQ (reference sequence). CDR3 DNA: TGTGCCAGCAGCCCGCAGACAGGGCCGACCTACGAGCAGTACTTC. Translating gives CASSPQTGPTYEQYF.

This clonotype turned up a few times. V usage is TRBV6-5 and J usage is TRBJ1-5; 9 positions match TRBD1. CDR3 length: 15 amino acids. V was pared by 0 bases and J by 4 bases, with 1 base of the junction left unmatched. CDR1 MNHEY and CDR2 SVGAGI come from the germline V gene. CDR3 sequence (DNA): TGTGCCAGCAGTTACTCCGGGACAGGGAATCAGCCCCAGCATTTT. This translates into CASSYSGTGNQPQHF.

V is TRBV3-1 and J is TRBJ2-5; D is uncertain. CDR3 length: 15 residues. Germline-derived CDR1 and CDR2 are LGHDT and YNNKEL (reference sequence). V was clipped by 0 bases and J by 5 bases, with 13 bases between them. The CDR3 reads CASSQDQAGSETQYF. As DNA, the CDR3 is TGTGCCAGCAGCCAAGATCAGGCAGGATCGGAGACCCAGTACTTC.

Remarks on this clonotype: A read error may be the cause here, since a much bigger clone is one base away. The missing conserved phenylalanine or tryptophan at the end of this CDR3 makes a read error likely. V usage is TRBV2 and J usage is TRBJ2-7; D call uncertain. Trimming pared 3 bases from V and 6 bases from J, leaving 12 bases between. There are 13 residues in the CDR3. Germline V gene sequence: CDR1 SNHLY, CDR2 FYNNEI. CDR3: CASSEFAVLEQYL. The DNA for the CDR3 is TGTGCCAGCAGTGAGTTCGCGGTGCTCGAGCAGTACCTC.

The chain uses TRBV19 and TRBJ2-7; D gene unclear. CDR3 length: 15 amino acids. The germline CDR1 and CDR2 sequences are LNHDA and SQIVND (reference sequence). V lost 4 bases and J lost 2, with 15 bases in between. This CDR3 reads CASSTKPTDTYEQYF. CDR3 coding DNA: TGTGCCAGTAGTACTAAACCGACGGATACCTACGAGCAGTACTTC.

J is TRBJ2-7 and V is TRBV5-6, with no clear D. The CDR3 consists of 11 residues. Trimming took 2 bases from V and 7 from J, leaving 7 bases between them. From germline, CDR1 is SGHDT and CDR2 YYEEEE. CDR3 bases: TGTGCCAGCAGCTTCATATTGGAGCAGTACTTC. This encodes CASSFILEQYF.

This clonotype was observed a handful of times. The chain links TRBV11-2 to TRBJ2-6; the D is unclear. The CDR3 sequence is 16 residues long. Trimming left V 0 bases short and J 4 bases short, with 10 bases between. CDR1 and CDR2 from the germline V gene are SGHAT and FQNNGV. CDR3 in amino acids: CASSLDRVSGANVLTF. The CDR3 bases are TGTGCCAGCAGCTTAGACCGGGTATCCGGGGCCAACGTCCTGACTTTC.

This clonotype was picked up many times. The gene calls are TRBV7-9 and TRBJ2-5, with D uncertain. The germline CDR1 and CDR2 sequences are SEHNR and FQNEAQ (reference sequence). The V end was cut by 4 bases, the J end by 4 bases, with 4 bases between. The CDR3 is 11 residues long. CDR3 nucleotide sequence: TGTGCCAGCAGCTCGTCAGAGACCCAGTACTTC. It is translated as CASSSSETQYF.

This clonotype was counted only a few times. This chain joins TRBV10-3 and TRBJ1-5; no reliable D call. Germline CDR1 reads ENHRY; CDR2 reads SYGVKD. The CDR3 covers 12 residues. The germline V and J ends were trimmed by 6 bases and 10 bases, with 13 bases remaining between them. CDR3 DNA: TGTGCCATCAGGGAGACCTCCGGTCCCCAGCATTTT. Translation gives CAIRETSGPQHF.

V usage is TRBV6-2 or TRBV6-3 and J usage is TRBJ2-3; TRBD2 aligns across 11 bases. Germline values: CDR1 MNHEY, CDR2 SVGEGT. The CDR3 sequence is 16 residues long. V gave up 2 bases and J gave up 3 bases; unmatched junction bases: 4. CDR3 coding DNA: TGTGCCAGCAGTTACGGAACTAGCGGGAGTACAGATACGCAGTATTTT. Amino acid sequence: CASSYGTSGSTDTQYF.

The table lists this clonotype with a few counts. The chain combines TRBV10-3 with TRBJ1-2, with unresolved D. The germline V gene encodes CDR1 ENHRY and CDR2 SYGVKD. V was clipped by 4 bases and J by 6 bases, with 6 bases between them. This CDR3 contains 11 residues. DNA of the CDR3: TGTGCCATCAGTGCTGGGCATGGCTACACCTTC. Translating it yields CAISAGHGYTF.

The chain links TRBV20-1 to TRBJ2-6, with 9 bases lining up with TRBD1. This CDR3 region has 19 residues. CDR1 and CDR2 (germline): DFQATT, SNEGSKA (reference sequence). Germline trimming cut 1 base from V and 0 bases from J; bases unmatched to any gene: 10. CDR3 in amino acids: CSARAKHRGPRSGANVLTF. CDR3 in DNA: TGCAGTGCTAGAGCCAAGCACAGGGGGCCGCGCTCTGGGGCCAACGTCCTGACTTTC.

The gene calls are TRBV11-2 and TRBJ2-1; weak D call: TRBD1 (5 bases). V shed 0 bases and J shed 1 base, with 7 bases lying between them. Germline CDR1 and CDR2: SGHAT and FQNNGV. This CDR3 has 15 residues. CDR3: CASSLEKGSYNEQFF. CDR3 bases: TGTGCCAGCAGCTTAGAGAAGGGGTCCTACAATGAGCAGTTCTTC. Looking up the rest from reference TRBV11-2 and TRBJ2-1 gives the full variable domain: EAGVAQSPRYKIIEKRQSVAFWCNPISGHATLYWYQQILGQGPKLLIQFQNNGVVDDSQLPKDRFSAERLKGVDSTLKIQPAKLEDSAVYLCASSLEKGSYNEQFFGPGTRLTVL.

This clonotype was seen repeatedly, ten times or more. The V call is TRBV10-3, the J call TRBJ2-5; 12 bases are a match to TRBD2. The CDR3 is made up of 15 amino acids. Looked up from germline, CDR1 is ENHRY and CDR2 is SYGVKD. Losses at the gene ends were 3 bases for V and 5 bases for J; bases not matched to a gene: 4. CDR3 DNA sequence: TGTGCCATCAGTGATACTAGCGGGGGGCTGGAGACCCAGTACTTC. Residues: CAISDTSGGLETQYF.

The chain couples TRBV5-1 to TRBJ2-1, with D perhaps matching TRBD2 (6 bases). V was trimmed by 0 bases and J by 8 bases, leaving 18 bases between them. CDR3 length equals 16 residues. CDR1 is SGHRS and CDR2 is YFSETQ in the germline V gene. The CDR3, as DNA: TGCGCCAGCAGCTTGGGGGCTAGCGCGAGTGGTCATGAGCAGTTCTTC. This encodes CASSLGASASGHEQFF.

This clonotype occurred a few times. CDR3 in amino acids: CASSLAGAEEQFF. CDR3 DNA sequence: TGTGCCAGCAGCTTAGCGGGAGCTGAGGAGCAGTTCTTC. J is TRBJ2-1 and V is TRBV7-9, with a weak D call TRBD2 (5 bases). V was shortened by 0 bases and J by 10 bases, with 10 bases between the two germline ends. The CDR3 has 13 residues. Per germline, CDR1 SEHNR and CDR2 FQNEAQ (reference sequence).

The rearrangement uses TRBV12-3 or TRBV12-4 and TRBJ1-5; 7 nucleotides match TRBD1. V lost 3 bases and J lost 6; bases outside the gene matches: 11. The CDR3 totals 16 residues. The CDR3 nucleotides are TGTGCCAGCAGTTTCCAGATAGGGGGCGCTTCTCAGCCCCAGCATTTT. The encoded protein is CASSFQIGGASQPQHF.